This T cell receptor beta chain was obtained from a study of OX40 agonist ivuxolimab in advanced cancers. Only in-frame clones appear in the TCRdb table, and some are missing; sequencing was by immunoSEQ multiplex PCR. The sample lists about 40,000 clones; about nine tenths were seen once. Turning to this clone: Its specificity is unknown.

The CDR3 has 14 amino acids. Germline V lookup: CDR1 SGHDT, CDR2 YYEEEE. V lost 0 bases, J lost 4 bases, and 7 bases lay in between. Study-wide results and limits: Clonal expansion by week 6 occurred in CD4+ and CD8+ blood T cells (at 0.1 to 3.0 mg/kg).

The clonotype was recovered from an adult with an advanced solid tumor such as melanoma, head and neck, liver or kidney cancer. This sequence joins TRBV5-6 and TRBJ2-2, with D unresolved. This specimen consisted of CD4+ or CD8+ T cells sorted from blood, obtained in a trial of the OX40 agonist ivuxolimab. The CDR3 reads CASSLGGLTGELFF. The DNA of the CDR3 is TGTGCCAGCAGCTTGGGAGGTCTCACCGGGGAGCTGTTTTTT.